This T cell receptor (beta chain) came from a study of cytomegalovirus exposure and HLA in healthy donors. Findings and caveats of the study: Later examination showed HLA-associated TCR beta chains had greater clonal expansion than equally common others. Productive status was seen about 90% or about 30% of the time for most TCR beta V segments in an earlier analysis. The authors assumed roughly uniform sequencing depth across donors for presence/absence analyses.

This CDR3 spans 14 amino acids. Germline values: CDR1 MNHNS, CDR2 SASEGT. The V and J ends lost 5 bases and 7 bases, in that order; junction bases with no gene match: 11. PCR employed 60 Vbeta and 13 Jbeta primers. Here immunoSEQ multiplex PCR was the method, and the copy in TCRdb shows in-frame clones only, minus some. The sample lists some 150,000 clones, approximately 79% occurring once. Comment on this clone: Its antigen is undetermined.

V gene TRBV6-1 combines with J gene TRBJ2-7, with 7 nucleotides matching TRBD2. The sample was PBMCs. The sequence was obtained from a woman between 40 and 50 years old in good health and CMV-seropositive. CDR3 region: CASSREGGLWEQYF. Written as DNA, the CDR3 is TGTGCCAGCAGTAGGGAGGGCGGGTTGTGGGAGCAGTACTTC.